This T cell receptor beta chain was recovered during a study of blood T cell repertoires in COVID-19. From germline, CDR1 is SGHDT and CDR2 YYEEEE. The CDR3 loop spans 17 amino acids. Trimming removed 1 base at V and 4 bases at J, with 18 bases between. Authors' processing steps: By means of reference gene primer amplification, nucleated cell counts were estimated. TCRdb keeps only in-frame clones here, not all; method: immunoSEQ multiplex PCR. The V and J calls and clone size come from that table; D and trimming were worked out from the DNA. The sample lists approximately 97,000 clones, about nine tenths occurring once.

Sequenced material: peripheral blood. This receptor was obtained from a man between 18 and 29 years old with acute or convalescent COVID-19. This chain joins TRBV5-6 and TRBJ1-5, with D possibly TRBD1 on 5 matching bases. The CDR3, as DNA: TGTGCCAGCAGCTTGAGGGAGGGGTTAATTACTAATCAGCCCCAGCATTTT. Translated: CASSLREGLITNQPQHF.